The TCR beta chain under discussion was sequenced for a study of blood T cell repertoires in COVID-19. At the level of the study: PBMCs, B-cell-depleted T cells, or T cells provided the cDNA or gDNA that made up the material.

Trimming took 2 bases from V and 0 from J; bases not matched to a gene: 5. Germline V lookup: CDR1 SGHDN, CDR2 FVKESK. This CDR3 has 17 residues. The participants were between about 18 and 95 years old and came from fewer than 25 US areas. Data came from immunoSEQ multiplex PCR; TCRdb stores just in-frame clones and leaves some out. The sample comprises approximately 450,000 clones, about 90% of which are singletons, and about 2% rests with the top ten. V gene TRBV14 combines with J gene TRBJ2-3, with TRBD2 matching 10 bases. This TCR was sampled from a woman aged 18-35 years with acute COVID-19. The sample was PBMCs or T cells enriched from blood (not recorded which). In nucleotides, the CDR3 is TGTGCCAGCAGCCAACTAGCGGGGGTAACTAGCACAGATACGCAGTATTTT. It specifies CASSQLAGVTSTDTQYF.